At least ten counts were recorded for the clone carrying this T cell receptor (beta chain). Its specificity is not known. This sample was included in a study of CD8+CD57+ T cells in acquired aplastic anemia. Findings and caveats of the study: Patients shared just under 30 CD8+ CDR3 sequences with controls.

Genomic DNA constituted the template upon which TCR beta VDJ and CDR3 profiling was performed. TCRdb processed the reads anew with MiXCR; each CDR3 protein has one entry. Seen here are about 180,000 distinct CDR3 sequences, approximately 46% observed once, and the top ten hold approximately 2.9%. The CDR3 is 13 amino acids. V was trimmed by 6 bases and J by 6 bases, leaving 14 bases between them. Germline values: CDR1 SNHLY, CDR2 FYNNEI. The origin of this receptor is a human donor in good health. The V call is TRBV2, the J call TRBJ1-2; no definite D call. The material sequenced was sorted CD4+, CD8+, or CD8+CD57+ T cells (not recorded which) from PBMCs. The CDR3 sequence: CASRARLLDGYTF. CDR3 DNA: TGTGCCAGCAGAGCCCGACTCTTAGATGGCTACACCTTC.